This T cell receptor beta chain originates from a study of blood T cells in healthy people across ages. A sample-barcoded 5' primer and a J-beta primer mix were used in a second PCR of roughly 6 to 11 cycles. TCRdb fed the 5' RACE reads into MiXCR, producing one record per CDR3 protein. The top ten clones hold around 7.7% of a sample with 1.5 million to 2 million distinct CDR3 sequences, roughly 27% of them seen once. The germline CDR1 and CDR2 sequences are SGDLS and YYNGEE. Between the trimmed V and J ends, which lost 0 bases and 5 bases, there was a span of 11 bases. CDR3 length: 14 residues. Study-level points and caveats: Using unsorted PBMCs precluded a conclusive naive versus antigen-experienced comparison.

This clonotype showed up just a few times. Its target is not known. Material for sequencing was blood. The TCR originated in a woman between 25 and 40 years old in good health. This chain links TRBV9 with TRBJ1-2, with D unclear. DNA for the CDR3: TGTGCCAGCAGCGTAGAGGGCAGAGCGTATGGCTACACCTTC. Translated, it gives CASSVEGRAYGYTF.